The subject of this entry is one T cell receptor beta chain. Cohorts were assigned according to the clinical history that participants reported. Two negative PCRs, clearance, or symptom resolution were required of recovered Cohort 3 donors. This sample stems from a study of blood T cell repertoires in COVID-19. Study at large: T cells, B-cell-depleted T cells, or PBMCs provided the cDNA or gDNA that served as material.

In the study's own analysis: Researchers report that nucleated cell counts were estimated from reference gene primer amplification. Assay: immunoSEQ multiplex PCR; the TCRdb copy retains only in-frame clones and omits some. V and J calls and clone size follow that table, whereas D and trimming were derived from the DNA. The sample consists of about 280,000 clones, roughly 87% of them appearing once. The TCR was taken from a middle-aged woman who had recovered from COVID-19. Sequencing input: PBMCs or T cells enriched from blood (not recorded which).

This CDR3 is CASSTTGGAGYGYTF. The CDR3 DNA is TGCGCCAGCAGCACTACAGGGGGCGCAGGGTATGGCTACACCTTC. The V gene is TRBV5-1, the J gene TRBJ1-2; 9 nucleotides agree with TRBD1. The germline gives CDR1 SGHRS, CDR2 YFSETQ. V dropped 4 bases and J dropped 5; count of bases not matched to a gene: 9. This CDR3 spans 15 amino acids. The full variable domain, its missing parts supplied by reference TRBV5-1 and TRBJ1-2, is KAGVTQTPRYLIKTRGQQVTLSCSPISGHRSVSWYQQTPGQGLQFLFEYFSETQRNKGNFPGRFSGRQFSNSRSEMNVSTLELGDSALYLCASSTTGGAGYGYTFGSGTRLTVV.